One and the same sample provided the 30 T cell receptor beta chains below, sequenced in a study of T cell responses to AZD1222 COVID-19 vaccine. Some clones are missing from TCRdb's copy, which holds only in-frame ones; the method was immunoSEQ multiplex PCR. There are 120,000 or so clones in the sample; over 75% occur only once, and 4% to 5% lies in the top ten. The specimen comprised peripheral blood, sampled on day 0 of AZD1222 vaccination. These receptors all stem from an adult in good health.

Ten or more counts support this clone. This sequence joins TRBV7-9 and TRBJ2-3; tentative D call: TRBD2 (6 bases). CDR3 length: 14 amino acids. V dropped 3 bases and J dropped 6 bases, with 13 bases sitting between them. CDR1 SEHNR and CDR2 FQNEAQ come from the germline V gene (reference sequence). The CDR3 sequence is CASSLADGGDTQYF. As DNA, the CDR3 is TGTGCCAGCAGCTTGGCAGATGGGGGGGATACGCAGTATTTT.

The chain joins TRBV19 to TRBJ1-2; no reliable D call. Per germline, CDR1 LNHDA and CDR2 SQIVND (reference sequence). CDR3 length: 14 residues. Trimming left V 2 bases short and J 4 bases short, with 11 bases between. CDR3 in amino acids: CASSILGMGYGYTF. The CDR3, as DNA: TGTGCCAGTAGTATACTGGGGATGGGCTATGGCTACACCTTC. The variable domain in full, completed from reference TRBV19 and TRBJ1-2, reads DGGITQSPKYLFRKEGQNVTLSCEQNLNHDAMYWYRQDPGQGLRLIYYSQIVNDFQKGDIAEGYSVSREKKESFPLTVTSAQKNPTAFYLCASSILGMGYGYTFGSGTRLTVV.

The genes are TRBV5-1 and TRBJ2-2, with 7 bases fitting TRBD2. The CDR3 loop spans 17 amino acids. Germline lookup yields CDR1 SGHRS and CDR2 YFSETQ. Trimming cost V 3 bases and J 7 bases; bases outside gene matches: 15. The CDR3 loop is CASSSQRGGSLGGELFF. The CDR3 nucleotides read TGCGCCAGCAGCTCCCAAAGGGGCGGGAGCTTAGGCGGGGAGCTGTTTTTT.

The genes are TRBV10-3 and TRBJ2-4; possibly TRBD1 for D (5 bases). Germline CDR1 is ENHRY and CDR2 is SYGVKD. V was pared by 1 base and J by 8 bases, with 12 bases between. There are 14 residues in the CDR3. Here the CDR3 DNA reads TGTGCCATCAGTGAGTACGCAGGGCGAGACATTCAGTACTTC. It is translated as CAISEYAGRDIQYF.

V usage is TRBV18 and J usage is TRBJ2-2; unclear D gene. Per germline, CDR1 KGHSH and CDR2 LQKENI. CDR3 size: 15 residues. The germline V and J ends were trimmed by 1 base and 3 bases, with 9 bases remaining between them. CDR3 nucleotide sequence: TGTGCCAGCTCACCACGCGAGAAGGACACCGGGGAGCTGTTTTTT. This codes for CASSPREKDTGELFF.

The V call is TRBV28, the J call TRBJ1-1, with TRBD1 as a possible D gene (6 bases). Germline loops: CDR1 MDHEN, CDR2 SYDVKM. V lost 7 bases, J lost 4 bases, and 16 bases lay in between. The CDR3 totals 14 residues. The CDR3 loop reads CASILGGFFTEAFF. The CDR3, as DNA: TGTGCCAGCATCCTCGGGGGCTTCTTCACTGAAGCTTTCTTT.

This chain links TRBV19 with TRBJ1-5; 7 bases are a match to TRBD1. The CDR3 has 16 amino acids. Germline V gene lookup returns CDR1 LNHDA and CDR2 SQIVND (reference sequence). The J segment lost 0 bases and the V segment lost 7 bases, leaving 9 bases of the junction unmatched. The CDR3 loop reads CASIRQGGYSNQPQHF. CDR3 sequence (DNA): TGTGCCAGTATTCGGCAGGGGGGGTATAGCAATCAGCCCCAGCATTTT.

This chain connects TRBV7-8 to TRBJ1-5; D may be TRBD1 (5 bases). The CDR3 is 16 amino acids. CDR1 and CDR2 from the germline V gene are SGHVS and FQNEAQ. Between the trimmed V and J ends, which lost 1 base and 3 bases, there was a span of 13 bases. CDR3 bases: TGTGCCAGCAGCTTAGTGGGGGGAGATGACAATCAGCCCCAGCATTTT. It encodes CASSLVGGDDNQPQHF.

V usage is TRBV28 and J usage is TRBJ2-7; perhaps D is TRBD1 or TRBD2 (7 bases each). Germline CDR1 MDHEN, CDR2 SYDVKM. V lost 7 bases, J lost 4 bases, and 23 bases lay in between. This CDR3 spans 16 amino acids. The DNA of the CDR3 is TGTGCCAGCAACCCAGGGGGGGGAGGAGTAGGTTACGAGCAGTACTTC. This codes for CASNPGGGGVGYEQYF.

Here the CDR3 reads CASSLVQGGAEAFF. The CDR3 DNA is TGTGCCAGCAGTTTGGTCCAGGGGGGCGCTGAAGCTTTCTTT. The rearrangement joins TRBV28 to TRBJ1-1; 7 nucleotides line up with TRBD1. CDR3 length equals 14 residues. Germline V gene data show CDR1 as MDHEN and CDR2 as SYDVKM. V lost 3 bases, J lost 6 bases, and 7 bases stayed unmatched.

V is TRBV6-4 and J is TRBJ2-1; 11 nucleotides align to TRBD1. The CDR3 extends over 15 amino acids. The ends lost 0 bases at V and 8 bases at J; junction bases unmatched: 3. Germline CDR1 reads MRHNA; CDR2 reads SNTAGT. This chain's CDR3 is CASSDSGTGGHEQFF. DNA for the CDR3: TGTGCCAGCAGTGACTCGGGGACAGGGGGTCATGAGCAGTTCTTC.

This chain joins TRBV2 and TRBJ1-2; 7 bases agree with TRBD1. Germline V CDR1 and CDR2: SNHLY, FYNNEI. The junction had 4 bases not matched to a gene; V was cut back by 3 bases and J by 3 bases. The CDR3 loop spans 14 amino acids. The CDR3, as DNA: TGTGCCAGCAGTGATGGCAGGGGGGACTATGGCTACACCTTC. This codes for CASSDGRGDYGYTF.

The chain is built from TRBV19 and TRBJ1-1; possibly TRBD1 for D (5 bases). Germline CDR1 reads LNHDA; CDR2 reads SQIVND (reference sequence). CDR3 length equals 16 residues. V was clipped by 7 bases and J by 5 bases, with 23 bases between them. This chain's CDR3 is CASTDFGMGQGTEAFF. The CDR3 DNA sequence: TGTGCCAGTACCGATTTCGGGATGGGGCAAGGGACTGAAGCTTTCTTT.

The genes are TRBV15 and TRBJ1-5, with a tentative D call TRBD1 (5 bases). Trimming removed 0 bases from V and 6 bases from J, with 12 bases in between. The germline CDR1 and CDR2 sequences are LNHNV and YYDKDF (reference sequence). The CDR3 loop spans 15 amino acids. As DNA, the CDR3 is TGTGCCACCAGCAGAGATTCGGCAGGGTCTCAGCCCCAGCATTTT. It yields the protein CATSRDSAGSQPQHF.

The chain is built from TRBV5-1 and TRBJ1-3; D unclear. V shed 0 bases and J shed 7 bases, with 20 bases lying between them. The CDR3 sequence is 17 residues long. The germline V gene encodes CDR1 SGHRS and CDR2 YFSETQ. The CDR3 sequence is CASSLGTGWGPRNTIYF. The CDR3, as DNA: TGCGCCAGCAGCTTGGGGACCGGGTGGGGTCCGAGGAACACCATATATTTT. The full variable domain, with the rest looked up from reference TRBV5-1 and TRBJ1-3, is KAGVTQTPRYLIKTRGQQVTLSCSPISGHRSVSWYQQTPGQGLQFLFEYFSETQRNKGNFPGRFSGRQFSNSRSEMNVSTLELGDSALYLCASSLGTGWGPRNTIYFGEGSWLTVV.

The genes are TRBV5-1 and TRBJ2-3; 10 bases match TRBD2. Losses at the gene ends were 0 bases for V and 0 bases for J; bases not matched to a gene: 4. Germline CDR1 and CDR2: SGHRS and YFSETQ. This CDR3 region has 17 residues. The DNA for the CDR3 is TGCGCCAGCAGCTTGGCGGTGACTAGCGGGAGCACAGATACGCAGTATTTT. Protein: CASSLAVTSGSTDTQYF.

V usage is TRBV30 and J usage is TRBJ2-1; the D gene is possibly TRBD1 (5 bases). CDR3 length equals 14 residues. Looked up from germline, CDR1 is GTSNPN and CDR2 is SVGIG (reference sequence). Trimming removed 3 bases from V and 2 bases from J, with 11 bases in between. The CDR3 sequence is CAWSPLGAYNEQFF. CDR3 in DNA: TGTGCCTGGAGCCCCCTAGGGGCCTACAATGAGCAGTTCTTC.

The table lists this clone with a count of one. The rearrangement uses TRBV7-9 and TRBJ1-2, with D unclear. Trimming took 1 base from V and 5 from J, leaving 14 bases between them. This CDR3 comprises 15 residues. Germline V CDR1 and CDR2: SEHNR, FQNEAQ (reference sequence). CDR3: CASSLVGRDRYGYTF. CDR3 bases: TGTGCCAGCAGCTTAGTGGGCCGGGATAGATATGGCTACACCTTC.

This clone appeared once. J is TRBJ1-1 and V is TRBV27, with 7 bases matching TRBD1. Germline lookup yields CDR1 MNHEY and CDR2 SMNVEV (reference sequence). CDR3 size: 16 residues. The trim removed 5 bases at V and 4 bases at J, leaving 13 bases unmatched. This CDR3 reads CASSPPGQFGRTEAFF. In DNA, the CDR3 is TGTGCCAGCAGTCCACCGGGACAGTTTGGGCGCACTGAAGCTTTCTTT.

This clone was seen a few times. The J gene is TRBJ1-5, the V gene TRBV5-8; unclear D gene. Germline V gene sequence: CDR1 SGHTS, CDR2 YDEGEE. V was shortened by 4 bases and J by 0 bases, with 8 bases between the two germline ends. This CDR3 spans 14 amino acids. Written as DNA, the CDR3 is TGTGCCAGCAGCCCCACACTTAGCAATCAGCCCCAGCATTTT. Translating it yields CASSPTLSNQPQHF.

The rearrangement uses TRBV10-3 and TRBJ2-5; 10 nucleotides line up with TRBD2. Trimming took 3 bases from V and 5 from J; bases not matched to a gene: 3. This CDR3 has 14 residues. Germline loops: CDR1 ENHRY, CDR2 SYGVKD. CDR3 in DNA: TGTGCCATCAGTGAACTAGCGGGGAAGGAGACCCAGTACTTC. It codes for CAISELAGKETQYF.

The V and J genes are TRBV28 and TRBJ2-2, with 10 nucleotides matching TRBD1. V was pared by 7 bases and J by 8 bases, with 13 bases of the junction left unmatched. This CDR3 is 16 amino acids long. Germline assignment: CDR1 MDHEN and CDR2 SYDVKM. The CDR3 region is CASNSLRDRGSGELFF. DNA for the CDR3: TGTGCCAGCAACAGTTTAAGGGACAGGGGATCGGGGGAGCTGTTTTTT.

The J gene is TRBJ2-1, the V gene TRBV5-1, with TRBD2 matching over 9 bases. The CDR3 sequence is 16 residues long. With 3 bases clipped from V and 7 bases from J, the junction kept 11 bases outside the gene matches. Germline CDR1 is SGHRS and CDR2 is YFSETQ. CDR3 sequence reads: CASSSFRLADGNEQFF. For the CDR3, the DNA is TGCGCCAGCAGCTCTTTCAGACTAGCGGACGGGAATGAGCAGTTCTTC.

The table lists this clone with a few counts. This rearrangement joins TRBV4-3 to TRBJ1-6, with D perhaps TRBD1 (5 bases). The CDR3 extends over 15 amino acids. Germline CDR1 LGHNA, CDR2 YSLEER. With 1 base removed from V and 5 bases from J, the gap between germline ends came to 9 bases. CDR3 region: CASSQGGTNNSPLHF. In DNA form, the CDR3 reads TGCGCCAGCAGCCAAGGGGGGACTAATAATTCACCCCTCCACTTT.

The chain combines TRBV6-5 with TRBJ2-5; D may be TRBD1 (5 bases). Germline CDR1 is MNHEY and CDR2 is SVGAGI. The CDR3 length is 15 residues. The germline V and J ends were trimmed by 6 bases and 5 bases, with 19 bases remaining between them. The CDR3 sequence: CASRVRQGPWETQYF. The CDR3 bases are TGTGCCAGCAGGGTGAGGCAGGGCCCATGGGAGACCCAGTACTTC.

The chain uses TRBV12-3 or TRBV12-4 and TRBJ1-6; D is unresolved. Trimming pared 5 bases from V and 13 bases from J, leaving 12 bases between. This CDR3 has 12 amino acids. The CDR3: CASSRGIHPLHF. The CDR3 DNA follows: TGTGCCAGCAGTCGCGGGATTCACCCCCTCCACTTT.

V usage is TRBV30 and J usage is TRBJ2-3; unclear D gene. There are 11 residues in the CDR3. Trimming took 2 bases from V and 13 from J, leaving 13 bases between them. Germline assignment: CDR1 GTSNPN and CDR2 SVGIG (reference sequence). CDR3 in amino acids: CAWSPGQVEYF. CDR3 nucleotides: TGTGCCTGGAGTCCCGGCCAGGTGGAGTATTTT.

The chain combines TRBV7-3 with TRBJ2-1, with 12 positions matching TRBD2. V trimming: 4 bases; J trimming: 7 bases; junction bases outside the gene matches: 8. This CDR3 contains 16 residues. Germline-derived CDR1 and CDR2 are SGHTA and FQGTGA. The CDR3 region is CASSSPSGGAWNEQFF. CDR3 DNA: TGTGCCAGCAGCTCCCCTAGCGGGGGGGCGTGGAATGAGCAGTTCTTC.

The chain links TRBV5-4 to TRBJ1-1; TRBD1 matches at 7 bases. Looked up from germline, CDR1 is SGHNT and CDR2 is YYREEE (reference sequence). The V and J ends lost 0 bases and 4 bases, in that order; junction bases with no gene match: 9. The CDR3 has 16 residues. The CDR3 is CASSLGGLTGATEAFF. In DNA form, the CDR3 reads TGTGCCAGCAGCTTGGGGGGGCTCACAGGGGCCACTGAAGCTTTCTTT. Full variable domain (missing parts from reference TRBV5-4 and TRBJ1-1): ETGVTQSPTHLIKTRGQQVTLRCSSQSGHNTVSWYQQALGQGPQFIFQYYREEENGRGNFPPRFSGLQFPNYSSELNVNALELDDSALYLCASSLGGLTGATEAFFGQGTRLTVV.

The chain links TRBV19 to TRBJ1-2, with TRBD1 identical over 9 bases. This CDR3 is built from 14 residues. V lost 6 bases to trimming and J lost 2 bases; unmatched junction nucleotides: 4. Germline loops: CDR1 LNHDA, CDR2 SQIVND (reference sequence). This CDR3 reads CASRRQGENYGYTF. The CDR3 DNA sequence: TGTGCCAGTAGAAGACAGGGGGAGAACTATGGCTACACCTTC.